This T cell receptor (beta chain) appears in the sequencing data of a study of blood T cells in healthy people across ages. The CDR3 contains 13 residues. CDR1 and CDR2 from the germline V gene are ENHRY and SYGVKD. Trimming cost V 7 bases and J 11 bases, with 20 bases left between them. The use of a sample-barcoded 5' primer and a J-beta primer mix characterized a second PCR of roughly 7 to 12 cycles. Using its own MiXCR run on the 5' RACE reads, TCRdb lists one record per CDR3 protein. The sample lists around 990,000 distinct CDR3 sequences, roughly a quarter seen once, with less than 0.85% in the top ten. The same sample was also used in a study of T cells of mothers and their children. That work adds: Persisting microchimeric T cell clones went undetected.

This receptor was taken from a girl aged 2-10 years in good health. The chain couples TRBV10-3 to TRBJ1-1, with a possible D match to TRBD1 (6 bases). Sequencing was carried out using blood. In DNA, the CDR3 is TGTGCCATCACCGAGGGGTCAGGGGATTCGGCTTTCTTT. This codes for CAITEGSGDSAFF.